Listed below are T cell receptor beta chains from one sample, sequenced in a study of technical replicates of blood from several donors. The assay was immunoSEQ multiplex PCR, and TCRdb's table has in-frame clones only and misses some. Among about 84,000 clones, approximately 97% were seen once, and the ten largest hold around 0.18%. Sequenced sample: T cells isolated from PBMCs. The receptors here all came from a human donor in good health. The CDR3 runs from the conserved cysteine through the conserved F or W. The D gene is left open where the match is weak. For some rows the clone size is stated as once, few or many, or as a class when expanded; others skip it.

clone_size	j_call	v_call	d_call	cdr3_aa	cdr3_nt
.	TRBJ2-2	TRBV2	TRBD2	CASSILAGLSGELFF	TGTGCCAGCAGCATACTAGCGGGTCTTTCCGGGGAGCTGTTTTTT
.	TRBJ1-1	TRBV5-1	TRBD1	CASSLRTGEMNTEAFF	TGCGCCAGCAGCTTACGGACAGGGGAGATGAACACTGAAGCTTTCTTT
.	TRBJ2-7	TRBV6-6	TRBD2	CASSYSLRESGYEQYF	TGTGCCAGCAGTTACTCCTTGCGGGAGTCAGGCTACGAGCAGTACTTC
.	TRBJ1-4	TRBV5-4	TRBD1	CASSIDRVPEKLFF	TGTGCCAGCAGCATTGACAGGGTCCCTGAAAAACTGTTTTTT
.	TRBJ1-1	TRBV7-9	.	CASSLKQNTEAFF	TGTGCCAGCAGCCTTAAACAGAACACTGAAGCTTTCTTT
.	TRBJ1-2	TRBV5-1	.	CASSLEGPGDYGYTF	TGCGCCAGCAGCTTGGAGGGGCCGGGGGACTATGGCTACACCTTC
.	TRBJ2-5	TRBV19	.	CASRTGYEETQYF	TGTGCCAGCCGGACTGGGTACGAAGAGACCCAGTACTTC
.	TRBJ1-2	TRBV19	.	CASSFTQPGHGYTF	TGTGCCAGTAGTTTTACTCAACCAGGCCATGGCTACACCTTC
.	TRBJ2-2	TRBV11-2	TRBD1	CASSLDGDRVMFF	TGTGCCAGCAGCTTAGATGGAGACAGGGTCATGTTTTTT
once	TRBJ1-2	TRBV7-3	TRBD1	CASGGQGYGYTF	TGTGCCAGCGGGGGACAGGGGTATGGCTACACCTTC
.	TRBJ2-1	TRBV28	TRBD2	CASSPTREGPEQFF	TGTGCCAGCAGTCCAACGCGGGAGGGCCCTGAGCAGTTCTTC
.	TRBJ2-3	TRBV6-6	.	CASSEGLRATDTQYF	TGTGCCAGCAGTGAGGGACTTCGGGCCACAGATACGCAGTATTTT
.	TRBJ2-1	TRBV5-6	.	CASSLGAGSYNEQFF	TGTGCCAGCAGCTTGGGGGCGGGCTCCTACAATGAGCAGTTCTTC
.	TRBJ1-1	TRBV25-1	.	CASIREGNEAFF	TGTGCCAGCATCAGGGAGGGGAATGAAGCTTTCTTT
.	TRBJ1-1	TRBV9	.	CASSGTGAEAFF	TGTGCCAGCAGCGGGACGGGAGCTGAAGCTTTCTTT
.	TRBJ1-1	TRBV7-6	TRBD1	CASSSDRDTEAFF	TGTGCCAGCAGCTCCGACAGGGACACTGAAGCTTTCTTT
.	TRBJ1-2	TRBV30	.	CAWSVLRSGNGYTF	TGTGCCTGGAGTGTACTAAGGTCAGGGAATGGCTACACCTTC
.	TRBJ1-1	TRBV28	.	CASTQFMNTEAFF	TGTGCCAGCACCCAGTTCATGAACACTGAAGCTTTCTTT
.	TRBJ2-3	TRBV7-9	.	CASSLGGPTDTQYF	TGTGCCAGCAGCTTAGGTGGCCCCACAGATACGCAGTATTTT
.	TRBJ2-7	TRBV11-3	.	CASGHGQDSYEQYF	TGTGCCAGCGGCCACGGCCAGGATTCCTACGAGCAGTACTTC
.	TRBJ2-7	TRBV5-1	.	CASSGLLGSSPYEQYF	TGCGCCAGCAGCGGCTTGCTGGGCAGCTCACCCTACGAGCAGTACTTC
.	TRBJ2-7	TRBV2	TRBD2	CASSDSLVGREGREQYF	TGTGCCAGCAGTGACAGTCTTGTTGGGCGGGAGGGCCGCGAGCAGTACTTC
.	TRBJ1-4	TRBV19	.	CASSDRTVTNEKLFF	TGTGCCAGTAGTGACAGGACAGTAACTAATGAAAAACTGTTTTTT
.	TRBJ2-1	TRBV5-1	.	CASSFVSNEQFF	TGCGCCAGCAGCTTTGTCTCCAATGAGCAGTTCTTC
.	TRBJ2-3	TRBV6-1	TRBD1	CASTTGTAYLNTQYF	TGTGCCAGCACTACCGGGACAGCTTATTTAAATACGCAGTATTTT
.	TRBJ1-2	TRBV12-5	TRBD1	CASGLPHKQGGDYGYTF	TGTGCTAGTGGTTTGCCCCATAAACAGGGGGGAGACTATGGCTACACCTTC
once	TRBJ2-1	TRBV7-7	.	CASSLVLGETRDLNNEQFF	TGTGCCAGCAGCTTAGTTCTAGGGGAGACGCGGGACTTAAACAATGAGCAGTTCTTC
.	TRBJ2-1	TRBV5-1	TRBD2	CASSLVVLAGGSGEQFF	TGCGCCAGCAGCTTGGTGGTCCTAGCGGGAGGCTCGGGTGAGCAGTTCTTC
.	TRBJ1-5	TRBV28	.	CASSLGGDGNQPQHF	TGTGCCAGCAGTTTGGGGGGGGACGGCAATCAGCCCCAGCATTTT
.	TRBJ2-7	TRBV7-9	.	CASSSQGYEQYF	TGTGCCAGCAGCTCCCAGGGTTACGAGCAGTACTTC
.	TRBJ1-5	TRBV28	.	CASSFQGFDQPQHF	TGTGCCAGCAGTTTCCAGGGTTTTGATCAGCCCCAGCATTTT
.	TRBJ1-1	TRBV2	.	CASRLGGTEAFF	TGTGCCAGCAGGCTGGGGGGCACTGAAGCTTTCTTT
.	TRBJ2-3	TRBV19	TRBD1	CASRGTGVVGTQYF	TGTGCCAGCCGCGGGACAGGGGTTGTGGGTACGCAGTATTTT
.	TRBJ1-2	TRBV30	.	CAWTQNYGYTF	TGTGCCTGGACACAGAACTATGGCTACACCTTC
.	TRBJ2-5	TRBV6-5	.	CASSPRTAQETQYF	TGTGCCAGCAGTCCCCGGACAGCTCAAGAGACCCAGTACTTC
.	TRBJ2-7	TRBV4-2	TRBD1	CASSKGGQGASYEQYF	TGTGCCAGCAGCAAAGGGGGACAGGGGGCATCCTACGAGCAGTACTTC
.	TRBJ1-1	TRBV28	.	CASNMNTEAFF	TGTGCCAGCAACATGAACACTGAAGCTTTCTTT
.	TRBJ1-1	TRBV6-5	.	CASSLQGDTEAFF	TGTGCCAGCAGTTTACAGGGTGACACTGAAGCTTTCTTT
.	TRBJ1-5	TRBV5-8	.	CASSLARNQPQHF	TGTGCCAGCAGCTTGGCGAGGAATCAGCCCCAGCATTTT
once	TRBJ1-2	TRBV28	TRBD1	CASSPGFQGADGYTF	TGTGCCAGCAGTCCTGGCTTTCAGGGGGCGGATGGCTACACCTTC
.	TRBJ2-7	TRBV5-8	TRBD1	CASSFGQGESEQYF	TGTGCCAGCAGCTTCGGTCAGGGGGAATCCGAGCAGTACTTC
.	TRBJ2-5	TRBV6-5	.	CASSYSKGVGETQYF	TGTGCCAGCAGTTACTCGAAGGGGGTAGGGGAGACCCAGTACTTC